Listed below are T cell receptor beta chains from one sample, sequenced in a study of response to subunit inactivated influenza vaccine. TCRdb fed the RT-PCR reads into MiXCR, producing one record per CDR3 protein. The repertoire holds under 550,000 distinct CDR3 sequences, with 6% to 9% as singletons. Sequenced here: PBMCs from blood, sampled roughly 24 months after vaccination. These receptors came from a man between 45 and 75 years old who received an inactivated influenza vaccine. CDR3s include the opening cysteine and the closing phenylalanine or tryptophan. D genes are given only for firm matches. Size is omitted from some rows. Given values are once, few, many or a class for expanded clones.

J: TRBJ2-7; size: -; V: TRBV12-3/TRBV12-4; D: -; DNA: TGTGCCAGCAGTCCGACAGAGCCGACGGGCTACGAGCAGTACTTC; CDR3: CASSPTEPTGYEQYF
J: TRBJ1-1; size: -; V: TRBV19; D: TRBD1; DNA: TGTGCCAGTAGAGGACAGGGGGCGCGCACTGAAGCTTTCTTT; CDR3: CASRGQGARTEAFF
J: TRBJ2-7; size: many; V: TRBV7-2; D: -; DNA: TGTGCCAGCAGCTTAGAAGGAAGCTCCTACGAGCAGTACTTC; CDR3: CASSLEGSSYEQYF
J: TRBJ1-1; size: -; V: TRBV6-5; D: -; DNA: TGTGCCAGCAGTTCAGACTACATGAACACTGAAGCTTTCTTT; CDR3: CASSSDYMNTEAFF
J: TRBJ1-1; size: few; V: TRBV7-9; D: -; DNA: TGTGCCAGCAGCGTTACCGGCCCGAGGAACACTGAAGCTTTCTTT; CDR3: CASSVTGPRNTEAFF
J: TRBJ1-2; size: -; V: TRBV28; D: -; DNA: TGTGCCATCCCCCTCGGACCGTCTACTAACTATGGCTACACCTTC; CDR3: CAIPLGPSTNYGYTF
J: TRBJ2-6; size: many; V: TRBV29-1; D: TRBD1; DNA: TGCAGCGTTGAAGGGCAGGGGGCGAGAGGGGCCAACGTCCTGACTTTC; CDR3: CSVEGQGARGANVLTF
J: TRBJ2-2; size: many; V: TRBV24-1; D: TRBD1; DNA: TGTGCCACCAGTGATACCGGACAGGGAAGATACACCGGGGAGCTGTTTTTT; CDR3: CATSDTGQGRYTGELFF
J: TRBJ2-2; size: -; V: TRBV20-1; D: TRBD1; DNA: TGCAGTGCTAGAAAAACCGGACAGGCGAACACCGGGGAGCTGTTTTTT; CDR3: CSARKTGQANTGELFF
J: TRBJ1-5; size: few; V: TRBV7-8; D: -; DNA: TGTGCCAGCAGCTTAGCCTCACGGGGATACAATCAGCCCCAGCATTTT; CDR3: CASSLASRGYNQPQHF
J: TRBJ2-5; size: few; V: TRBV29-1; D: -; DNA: TGCAGCGTTCATAGACAGATGCAAGAGACCCAGTACTTC; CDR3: CSVHRQMQETQYF
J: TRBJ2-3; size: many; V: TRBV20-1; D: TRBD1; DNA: TGCAGTGCAGCAGGGGGGGACAGGGGGCGAATTGCAGATACGCAGTATTTT; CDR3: CSAAGGDRGRIADTQYF
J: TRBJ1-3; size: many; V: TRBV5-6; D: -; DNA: TGTGCCAGCAAAGGAGCATTTAGTGACGGACGATCAAGTGACTCTGGAAACACCATATATTTT; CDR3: CASKGAFSDGRSSDSGNTIYF
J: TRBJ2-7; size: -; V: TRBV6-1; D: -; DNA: TGTGCCAGCAGTCGCGACGGTGTAGGGGCCTACGAGCAGTACTTC; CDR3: CASSRDGVGAYEQYF
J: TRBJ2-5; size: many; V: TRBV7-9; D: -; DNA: TGTGCCAGCAGCCCATCCAGGAGACGGGCCATCCAAGAGACCCAGTACTTC; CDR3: CASSPSRRRAIQETQYF
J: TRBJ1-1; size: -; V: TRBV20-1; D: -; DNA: TGCAGTGCTGGGGGGGGGGGCACTGAAGCTTTCTTT; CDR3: CSAGGGGTEAFF
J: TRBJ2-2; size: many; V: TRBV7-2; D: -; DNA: TGTGCCAGCAGCGCCTTTGGACAGCTTGTCAACGGGGAGCTGTTTTTT; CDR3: CASSAFGQLVNGELFF
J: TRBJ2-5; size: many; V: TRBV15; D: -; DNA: TGTGCCACCAGCAGAGATCTAGGCCAACGAGTGACCCAGTACTTC; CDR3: CATSRDLGQRVTQYF
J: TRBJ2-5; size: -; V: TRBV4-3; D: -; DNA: TGCGCCAGCAGCCAACTAGATGGAGAGACCCAGTACTTC; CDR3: CASSQLDGETQYF
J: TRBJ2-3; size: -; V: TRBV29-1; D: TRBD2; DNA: TGCAGCGTATCGAGCGGGAGGCCAGATACGCAGTATTTT; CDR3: CSVSSGRPDTQYF
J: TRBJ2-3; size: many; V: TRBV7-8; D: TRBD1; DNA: TGTGCCAGCAGCTCCCTGAGGGGGCCAGATACGCAGTATTTT; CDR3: CASSSLRGPDTQYF
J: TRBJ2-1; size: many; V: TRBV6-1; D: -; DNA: TGTGCCAGCAGCCCCCGTGGCCGAGCTTACAATGAGCAGTTCTTC; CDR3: CASSPRGRAYNEQFF
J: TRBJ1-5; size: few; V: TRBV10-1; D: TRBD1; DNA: TGCGCCAGCCTGGACAGGGATGGCAATCAGCCCCAGCATTTT; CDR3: CASLDRDGNQPQHF
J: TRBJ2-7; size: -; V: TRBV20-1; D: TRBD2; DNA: TGCAGTGCTAAGATAGCGGGTCCCTACGAGCAGTACTTC; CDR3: CSAKIAGPYEQYF
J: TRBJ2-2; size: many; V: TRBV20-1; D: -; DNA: TGCAGTGCTAGGAGTCGAACTAAGAACACCGGGGAGCTGTTTTTT; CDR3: CSARSRTKNTGELFF
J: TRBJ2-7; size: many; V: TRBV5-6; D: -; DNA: TGTGCCAGCAGCTTGCAACCGACCCTCTCCTACGAGCAGTACTTC; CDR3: CASSLQPTLSYEQYF
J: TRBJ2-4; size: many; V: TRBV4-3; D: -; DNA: TGCGCCAGCAGCCCTGACATCACCTTAGCCAAAAACATTCAGTACTTC; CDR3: CASSPDITLAKNIQYF
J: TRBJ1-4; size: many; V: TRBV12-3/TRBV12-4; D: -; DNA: TGTGCCAGCAGTCCGCGGACAGCAAGGATTGAAAAACTGTTTTTT; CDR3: CASSPRTARIEKLFF
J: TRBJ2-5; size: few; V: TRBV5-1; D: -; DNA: TGCGCCAGCAGCTTGGGAAAACTGGAGACCCAGTACTTC; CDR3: CASSLGKLETQYF
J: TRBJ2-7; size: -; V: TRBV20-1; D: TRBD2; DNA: TGCAGTGCTTCGCTAGCGGGAGTCAACGAGCAGTACTTC; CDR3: CSASLAGVNEQYF
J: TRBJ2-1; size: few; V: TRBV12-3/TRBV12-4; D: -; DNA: TGTGCCAGCAGTTTGTGGCAATACAATGAGCAGTTCTTC; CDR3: CASSLWQYNEQFF
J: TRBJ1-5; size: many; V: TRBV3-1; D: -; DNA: TGTGCCAGCAGCCCATTGGGGGTGAGTCAGCCCCAGCATTTT; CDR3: CASSPLGVSQPQHF
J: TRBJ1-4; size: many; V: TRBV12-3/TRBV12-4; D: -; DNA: TGTGCCAGCAGTTTACGGGGCAGAGTTGGGGAAAAACTGTTTTTT; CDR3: CASSLRGRVGEKLFF
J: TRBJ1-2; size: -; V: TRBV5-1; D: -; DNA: TGCGCCAGCAGCCCCAACCCCCAGGGGAACTATGGCTACACCTTC; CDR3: CASSPNPQGNYGYTF
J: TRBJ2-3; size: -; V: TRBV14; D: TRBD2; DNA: TGTGCCAGCAGCCAAGACCCTAGCGGGATCACAGATACGCAGTATTTT; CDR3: CASSQDPSGITDTQYF
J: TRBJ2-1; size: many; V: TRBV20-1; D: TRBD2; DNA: TGCAGTTGGGCTAGCGGGAGATATGAGCAGTTCTTC; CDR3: CSWASGRYEQFF
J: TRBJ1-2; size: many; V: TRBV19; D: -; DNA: TGTGCCAGTAGATCGAGGGGCACCACTAACTATGGCTACACCTTC; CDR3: CASRSRGTTNYGYTF
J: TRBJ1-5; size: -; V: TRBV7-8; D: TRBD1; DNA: TGTGCCAGCAGCACGACAGGGTGGATTCAGCCCCAGCATTTT; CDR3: CASSTTGWIQPQHF
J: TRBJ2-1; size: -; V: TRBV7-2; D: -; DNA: TGTGCCAGCAGCTTAGATAGGTATGAGCAGTTCTTC; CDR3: CASSLDRYEQFF
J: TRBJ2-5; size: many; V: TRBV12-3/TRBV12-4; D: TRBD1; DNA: TGTGCCAGCAGTCTTTGGACAGGGGGTGTGCAAGAGACCCAGTACTTC; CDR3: CASSLWTGGVQETQYF
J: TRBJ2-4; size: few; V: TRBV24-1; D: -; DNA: TGTGCCACCAGTGATTTGGGGACAGCCAAAAACATTCAGTACTTC; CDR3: CATSDLGTAKNIQYF
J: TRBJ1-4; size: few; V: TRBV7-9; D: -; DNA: TGTGCCAGCAGCCTCGACAGATACGGCGGAAAACTGTTTTTT; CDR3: CASSLDRYGGKLFF
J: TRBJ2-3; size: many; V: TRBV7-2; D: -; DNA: TGTGCCAGCAGTACAAGAACAGATACGCAGTATTTT; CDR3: CASSTRTDTQYF